This T cell receptor (beta chain) was sequenced for a study of blood T cells in healthy people across ages. As for this clonotype: The antigen is unknown.

CDR1 and CDR2 (germline): SGHTA, FQGTGA. Deletions cut 2 bases from V and 3 bases from J, with 12 bases between. This CDR3 region has 15 residues. A second roughly 6 to 11 cycle PCR used barcoded and J-beta primers. A single record per CDR3 protein comes from TCRdb applying MiXCR to the 5' RACE reads. Of around 900,000 distinct CDR3 sequences in the sample, about 53% are singletons; the top ten hold about 22%. Findings of the study overall: More naive CD4+ cells and higher diversity were found in long-lived than in aged donors.

The source of this sequence is a woman aged 60-70 years in good health. This chain links TRBV7-3 with TRBJ2-3; D gene ambiguous. The source material was blood. CDR3 protein: CASSLWGRRTDTQYF. The CDR3, as DNA: TGTGCCAGCAGCTTATGGGGAAGAAGGACAGATACGCAGTATTTT.